The 21 T cell receptor beta chains listed next were all sequenced from one sample in a study of monozygotic twins with inflammatory bowel disease. TCRdb reprocessed the 5' RACE reads, with one entry per CDR3 protein and no DNA. The sample has 150,000 or so distinct CDR3 sequences. Sequenced: blood. These receptors all stem from a human donor with ulcerative colitis or Crohn's disease, or a healthy co-twin of an affected twin (not recorded which).

The gene calls are TRBV19 and TRBJ2-2; TCRdb picks TRBD2, but there is no DNA to check that call. The germline V gene encodes CDR1 LNHDA and CDR2 SQIVND (reference sequence). This CDR3 is built from 16 residues. The CDR3 loop is CASSILPRSNTGELFF.

The rearrangement uses TRBV12-3 or TRBV12-4 and TRBJ1-5; absent DNA, TCRdb's TRBD1 call cannot be checked. This CDR3 region has 17 residues. This CDR3 reads CASTTLQTGKSVQPQHF.

The rearrangement joins TRBV14 to TRBJ2-3. This CDR3 contains 12 residues. CDR1 and CDR2 from the germline V gene are SGHDN and FVKESK. The CDR3 reads CASRSVIGTQYF.

The chain combines TRBV18 with TRBJ2-7; TCRdb's assignment of TRBD1 cannot be checked, as there is no DNA. Germline CDR1 is KGHSH and CDR2 is LQKENI. This CDR3 region has 12 residues. The CDR3 spells CASSLAPGEQYF.

This rearrangement joins TRBV7-6 to TRBJ2-1; TCRdb indicates TRBD2, and absent DNA this call remains unverified. From germline, CDR1 is SGHVS and CDR2 FNYEAQ. This CDR3 region has 16 residues. This CDR3 is CASSLRGAAVYNEQFF.

This chain joins TRBV5-1 and TRBJ1-1; TCRdb's D call, TRBD1, is unchecked because there is no DNA. The CDR3 loop spans 14 amino acids. The V gene's germline CDR1 is SGHRS and CDR2 YFSETQ. CDR3 region: CASSRQGSNTEAFF.

The V and J genes are TRBV4-2 and TRBJ1-4; the D gene TCRdb calls, TRBD1, cannot be checked with no DNA. The germline V gene encodes CDR1 LGHNA and CDR2 YNFKEQ. The CDR3 spans 16 residues. CDR3 protein: CASSQVLGGGDEKLFF.

V and J are TRBV7-9 and TRBJ2-7. The CDR3 length is 12 residues. Per germline, CDR1 SEHNR and CDR2 FQNEAQ (reference sequence). The CDR3 protein is CASSADNYEQYF.

The chain employs TRBV4-1 and TRBJ2-3; the D call from TCRdb, TRBD1, cannot be confirmed without DNA. The CDR3 consists of 17 residues. Germline CDR1 is MGHRA and CDR2 is YSYEKL. Here the CDR3 reads CASSQTTGTGGRDTQYF.

The chain is built from TRBV14 and TRBJ1-4; the D call of TRBD1 rests on TCRdb alone, since no DNA is present to check it. This CDR3 has 16 amino acids. Germline CDR1 is SGHDN and CDR2 is FVKESK. This CDR3 reads CASSQDGREHNEKLFF.

The chain carries TRBV7-9 and TRBJ2-3; TCRdb's D call of TRBD1 is untestable without DNA. The CDR3 runs to 13 residues. The germline CDR1 and CDR2 sequences are SEHNR and FQNEAQ (reference sequence). This chain's CDR3 is CASSLEAGDTQYF.

The V call is TRBV7-2, the J call TRBJ2-7; without DNA, the TCRdb call of TRBD1 cannot be checked. This CDR3 region has 15 residues. The V gene's germline CDR1 is SGHTA and CDR2 FQGNSA. CDR3 sequence reads: CASSSRDRFSYEQYF.

The chain couples TRBV5-1 to TRBJ2-1; TCRdb returns TRBD2, unconfirmable since there is no DNA. Germline V gene data show CDR1 as SGHRS and CDR2 as YFSETQ. This CDR3 region has 17 residues. CDR3 protein: CASSLAPLAAPNNEQFF. Based on the CDR3 plus reference TRBV5-1 and TRBJ2-1, the full variable domain is KAGVTQTPRYLIKTRGQQVTLSCSPISGHRSVSWYQQTPGQGLQFLFEYFSETQRNKGNFPGRFSGRQFSNSRSEMNVSTLELGDSALYLCASSLAPLAAPNNEQFFGPGTRLTVL.

V gene TRBV11-2 combines with J gene TRBJ2-7; the TCRdb D gene call, TRBD2, has no DNA to confirm it. The CDR3 extends over 19 amino acids. Germline CDR1 reads SGHAT; CDR2 reads FQNNGV. Here the CDR3 reads CASSSKGGLAALLGYEQYF. Full variable domain (rest looked up from reference TRBV11-2 and TRBJ2-7): EAGVAQSPRYKIIEKRQSVAFWCNPISGHATLYWYQQILGQGPKLLIQFQNNGVVDDSQLPKDRFSAERLKGVDSTLKIQPAKLEDSAVYLCASSSKGGLAALLGYEQYFGPGTRLTVT.

This CDR3 is CASSFAQGAGTEAFF. The V call is TRBV7-9, the J call TRBJ1-1; TCRdb calls TRBD1, which cannot be checked without DNA. This CDR3 is built from 15 residues. Germline V gene sequence: CDR1 SEHNR, CDR2 FQNEAQ (reference sequence).

The chain links TRBV12-3 or TRBV12-4 to TRBJ2-5; TCRdb outputs TRBD1, but without DNA this stays unchecked. This CDR3 is 14 amino acids long. The CDR3 here is CASSWDQGQETQYF.

This chain joins TRBV5-4 and TRBJ1-4; the TCRdb D gene call, TRBD1, has no DNA to confirm it. The CDR3 covers 17 residues. Germline V CDR1 and CDR2: SGHNT, YYREEE (reference sequence). CDR3 residues: CASSYQDRQILNEKLFF.

This chain connects TRBV11-1 to TRBJ1-1; TCRdb calls TRBD1, which cannot be checked without DNA. Per germline, CDR1 SGHAT and CDR2 FQDESV (reference sequence). The CDR3 has 12 amino acids. The CDR3 reads CASSTPNTEAFF. The entire variable domain, with the rest obtained from reference TRBV11-1 and TRBJ1-1, is as follows: EAEVAQSPRYKITEKSQAVAFWCDPISGHATLYWYRQILGQGPELLVQFQDESVVDDSQLPKDRFSAERLKGVDSTLKIQPAELGDSAMYLCASSTPNTEAFFGQGTRLTVV.

The chain couples TRBV5-4 to TRBJ1-2. Germline V gene lookup returns CDR1 SGHNT and CDR2 YYREEE (reference sequence). This CDR3 has 13 residues. CDR3 region: CASSRTANYGYTF.

The chain carries TRBV7-2 and TRBJ1-1; the TCRdb call, TRBD1, lacks DNA for checking. The CDR3 is 13 amino acids. The germline V gene has CDR1 SGHTA and CDR2 FQGNSA. CDR3 residues: CASSLYRGTEAFF.

The chain carries TRBV29-1 and TRBJ2-2; TCRdb indicates TRBD1, and absent DNA this call remains unverified. Germline CDR1 reads SQVTM; CDR2 reads ANQGSEA. CDR3 length equals 14 residues. The CDR3 sequence: CSVLGTPNTGELFF.